A selection of T cell receptor beta chains follows, all from one sample in a study of cytomegalovirus exposure and HLA in healthy donors. TCRdb's table, derived via immunoSEQ multiplex PCR, lists solely in-frame clones and lacks some. The table records around 200,000 clones, 65% to 90% of them present only once. The material sequenced was PBMCs. These receptors were taken from a man aged 35-49 years in good health and CMV-seropositive. The CDR3 runs from the conserved cysteine through the conserved F or W. A D gene is named only where the DNA matches it firmly. Clone size appears in some rows only: once, few, many, or a class for an expanded clone.

cdr3_length	d_call	j_call	v_call	clone_size	cdr3_aa	cdr3_nt
16	NA	TRBJ2-3	TRBV15	NA	CATSPREKGATDTQYF	TGTGCCACCAGCCCCCGGGAGAAGGGGGCGACAGATACGCAGTATTTT
13	NA	TRBJ2-7	TRBV7-7	medium-sized	CASSLNVGDEQYF	TGTGCTAGCAGCTTAAATGTAGGGGACGAGCAGTACTTC
13	NA	TRBJ2-7	TRBV2	NA	CASVRDTLYEQYF	TGTGCCAGCGTCCGGGACACCCTCTACGAGCAGTACTTC
13	NA	TRBJ2-7	TRBV19	once	CASSRPGFYEQYF	TGTGCCAGTAGTAGGCCAGGGTTCTACGAGCAGTACTTC
15	NA	TRBJ2-5	TRBV7-9	NA	CASSLPTSRQETQYF	TGTGCCAGCAGCCTCCCGACAAGCAGGCAAGAGACCCAGTACTTC
13	TRBD1	TRBJ1-5	TRBV30	NA	CAWSGTGDQPQHF	TGTGCCTGGAGTGGGACAGGGGATCAGCCCCAGCATTTT
13	NA	TRBJ1-1	TRBV9	NA	CASSVDTGYEAFF	TGTGCCAGCAGCGTAGATACAGGGTATGAAGCTTTCTTT
14	NA	TRBJ2-7	TRBV5-4	once	CASSQAGSSYEQYF	TGTGCCAGCAGCCAAGCGGGTAGCTCCTACGAGCAGTACTTC
11	TRBD2	TRBJ2-7	TRBV6-1	NA	CASKGGGEQYF	TGTGCCAGCAAAGGCGGGGGCGAGCAGTACTTC
14	TRBD1	TRBJ2-7	TRBV5-6	NA	CASSLPDRGNEQYF	TGTGCCAGCAGCTTGCCCGACAGGGGTAACGAGCAGTACTTC
17	TRBD1	TRBJ2-7	TRBV27	NA	CASSPNPGTVGDYEQYF	TGTGCCAGCAGTCCGAACCCCGGGACAGTGGGGGACTACGAGCAGTACTTC
16	TRBD1	TRBJ1-1	TRBV7-9	NA	CSSSPWDRGRKAEAFF	TGTTCCAGCAGCCCCTGGGACAGGGGGCGGAAGGCTGAAGCTTTCTTT
14	TRBD1	TRBJ2-5	TRBV2	once	CATQGDSIRETQYF	TGTGCCACGCAGGGGGACAGCATCCGGGAGACCCAGTACTTC
15	NA	TRBJ2-3	TRBV4-3	NA	CASSQEGGAEDTQYF	TGCGCCAGCAGCCAAGAGGGGGGGGCCGAAGATACGCAGTATTTT
12	NA	TRBJ1-2	TRBV29-1	NA	CSVGPGSYGYTF	TGCAGCGTTGGTCCCGGGAGCTATGGCTACACCTTC
11	TRBD2	TRBJ2-1	TRBV29-1	NA	CSGGRENEQFF	TGCAGCGGAGGGAGGGAAAATGAGCAGTTCTTC
18	TRBD1	TRBJ2-6	TRBV7-6	NA	CASSLLGPGGARANVLTF	TGTGCCAGCAGCTTACTTGGTCCAGGGGGCGCTAGGGCCAACGTCCTGACTTTC
15	TRBD1	TRBJ2-1	TRBV30	NA	CAWSPPGTGHNEQFF	TGTGCCTGGAGTCCCCCCGGGACAGGCCACAATGAGCAGTTCTTC
17	NA	TRBJ1-2	TRBV7-8	NA	CASSLAPPQGPNYGYTF	TGTGCCAGCAGCTTAGCCCCCCCACAGGGCCCTAACTATGGCTACACCTTC
18	NA	TRBJ1-6	TRBV12-2	NA	CASRLGEHRGTGVSPLHF	TGTGCAAGTCGCTTGGGGGAGCACCGCGGGACAGGGGTATCACCCCTCCACTTT
15	NA	TRBJ1-1	TRBV5-1	few	CASSLTRHMNTEAFF	TGCGCCAGCAGCCTAACGAGGCACATGAACACTGAAGCTTTCTTT
15	TRBD1	TRBJ2-2	TRBV28	NA	CASRARQGLAGELFF	TGTGCCAGCAGAGCTAGACAGGGATTGGCCGGGGAGCTGTTTTTT
14	NA	TRBJ1-2	TRBV28	NA	CASSSLGAHYGYTF	TGTGCCAGCAGTAGTTTGGGGGCCCACTATGGCTACACCTTC
15	NA	TRBJ2-7	TRBV7-8	NA	CASSLVGQSSYEQYF	TGTGCCAGCAGCTTAGTTGGGCAGAGCTCCTACGAGCAGTACTTC
13	NA	TRBJ2-7	TRBV27	NA	CASSLRAGREQYF	TGTGCCAGCAGTTTAAGGGCAGGGAGGGAGCAGTACTTC
13	NA	TRBJ2-3	TRBV30	NA	CAWRGGPQKAQYF	TGTGCCTGGAGGGGGGGACCTCAGAAGGCGCAGTATTTT
14	TRBD1	TRBJ1-2	TRBV2	NA	CANLQSAGGIGYTF	TGTGCCAACCTACAATCGGCAGGGGGGATTGGCTACACCTTC
15	TRBD2	TRBJ2-1	TRBV7-2	NA	CASSLGGGWGGEQFF	TGTGCCAGCAGCTTAGGCGGGGGGTGGGGTGGTGAGCAGTTCTTC
15	NA	TRBJ2-7	TRBV4-3	NA	CASSQEMISGYEQYF	TGCGCCAGCAGCCAAGAGATGATTAGCGGCTACGAGCAGTACTTC
14	TRBD1	TRBJ2-3	TRBV28	NA	CASSSDRVGDTQYF	TGTGCCAGCAGCTCGGACAGGGTGGGGGATACGCAGTATTTT
14	NA	TRBJ1-1	TRBV2	NA	CASSKTGTNTEAFF	TGTGCCAGCAGTAAGACAGGAACGAACACTGAAGCTTTCTTT
15	NA	TRBJ1-2	TRBV9	NA	CASSVGLQGNYGYTF	TGTGCCAGCAGCGTAGGACTTCAGGGTAACTATGGCTACACCTTC
16	TRBD2	TRBJ2-3	TRBV11-2	NA	CASSPRGAGYTDTQYF	TGTGCCAGCAGCCCCCGGGGAGCGGGGTACACAGATACGCAGTATTTT
15	TRBD1	TRBJ1-5	TRBV6-6	NA	CASSYGTAENQPQHF	TGTGCCAGCAGTTACGGGACAGCGGAAAATCAGCCCCAGCATTTT
18	TRBD2	TRBJ2-6	TRBV9	NA	CASSAPGGVASGANVLTF	TGTGCCAGCAGCGCCCCCGGGGGGGTGGCCTCTGGGGCCAACGTCCTGACTTTC
13	NA	TRBJ2-2	TRBV27	NA	CASSLTATGELFF	TGTGCCAGCAGTCTCACAGCTACCGGGGAGCTGTTTTTT
17	TRBD1	TRBJ1-5	TRBV5-8	NA	CASRDWGRGLSNQPQHF	TGTGCCAGCAGGGATTGGGGCAGGGGGTTGAGCAATCAGCCCCAGCATTTT
15	NA	TRBJ1-5	TRBV15	NA	CATSRGLTAFQPQHF	TGTGCCACCAGCAGGGGACTCACAGCATTCCAGCCCCAGCATTTT
12	NA	TRBJ1-1	TRBV19	NA	CARGQPVREAFF	TGTGCCAGAGGACAGCCGGTCCGCGAAGCTTTCTTT
15	TRBD1	TRBJ2-1	TRBV15	NA	CATSRRDRGTGEQFF	TGTGCCACCAGCAGAAGGGACAGGGGGACGGGTGAGCAGTTCTTC
15	TRBD1	TRBJ1-5	TRBV7-2	NA	CASSLQGAGNQPQHF	TGTGCCAGCAGCCTACAGGGGGCCGGCAATCAGCCCCAGCATTTT
16	NA	TRBJ2-3	TRBV5-4	NA	CASSPLRDSATDTQYF	TGTGCCAGCAGCCCCCTCCGGGATAGCGCGACAGATACGCAGTATTTT
15	TRBD2	TRBJ2-5	TRBV27	NA	CASSPTSGEQETQYF	TGTGCCAGCAGCCCGACTAGCGGGGAACAAGAGACCCAGTACTTC
14	NA	TRBJ2-5	TRBV7-6	NA	CASSLVARGETQYF	TGCGCCAGCAGCTTAGTCGCCAGGGGTGAGACCCAGTACTTC
16	TRBD1	TRBJ2-5	TRBV19	NA	CASSIFHGTAQETQYF	TGTGCCAGTAGTATTTTTCACGGGACAGCTCAAGAGACCCAGTACTTC
14	NA	TRBJ2-7	TRBV27	NA	CASSRGPGIHEQYF	TGTGCCAGCAGTAGAGGTCCGGGGATACACGAGCAGTACTTC
13	NA	TRBJ2-7	TRBV29-1	NA	CSVEEQVSYEQYF	TGCAGCGTTGAAGAACAGGTTTCCTACGAGCAGTACTTC
14	TRBD2	TRBJ2-3	TRBV7-2	NA	CASSFSGVGDTQYF	TGTGCCAGCAGCTTTAGCGGGGTCGGGGATACGCAGTATTTT
13	TRBD1	TRBJ2-1	TRBV19	NA	CASSMGQGDEQFF	TGTGCCAGTAGTATGGGACAGGGAGATGAGCAGTTCTTC
15	NA	TRBJ1-5	TRBV28	few	CASSTWPYSNQPQHF	TGTGCCAGCAGTACATGGCCTTATAGCAATCAGCCCCAGCATTTT
14	TRBD2	TRBJ2-1	TRBV7-2	once	CASTPSLAAREQFF	TGTGCCAGCACCCCCAGCCTAGCGGCCCGTGAGCAGTTCTTC